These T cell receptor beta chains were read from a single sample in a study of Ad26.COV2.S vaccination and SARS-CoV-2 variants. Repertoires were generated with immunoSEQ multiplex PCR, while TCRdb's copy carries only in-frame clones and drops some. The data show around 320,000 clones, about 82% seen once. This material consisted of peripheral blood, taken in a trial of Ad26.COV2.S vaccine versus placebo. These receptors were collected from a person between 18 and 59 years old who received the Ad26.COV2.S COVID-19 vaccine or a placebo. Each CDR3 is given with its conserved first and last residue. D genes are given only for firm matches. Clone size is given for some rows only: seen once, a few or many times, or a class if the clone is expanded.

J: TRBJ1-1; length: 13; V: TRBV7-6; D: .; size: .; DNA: TGTGCCAGCAGGAGGACAGTGGGCTCGGAAGCTTTCTTT; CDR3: CASRRTVGSEAFF
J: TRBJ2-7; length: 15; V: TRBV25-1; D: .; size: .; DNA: TGTGCCAGCAGTGAATCGGGGGGCAGGTCCTACGAGCAGTACTTC; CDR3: CASSESGGRSYEQYF
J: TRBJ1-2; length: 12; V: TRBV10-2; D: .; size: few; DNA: TGCGCCAGCACAGATGATAACTATGGCTACACCTTC; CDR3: CASTDDNYGYTF
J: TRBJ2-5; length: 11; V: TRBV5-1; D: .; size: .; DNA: TGCGCCAGCAGCTTAAAAGAGACCCAGTACTTC; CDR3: CASSLKETQYF
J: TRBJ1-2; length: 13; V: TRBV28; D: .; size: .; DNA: TGTGCCAGCAGGGACCAGGAAATCGGGGGCTACACCTTC; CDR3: CASRDQEIGGYTF
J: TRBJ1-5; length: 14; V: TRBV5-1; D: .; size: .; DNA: TGCGCCAGCAGCCCCGGGGATCCAAATCAGCCCCAGCATTTT; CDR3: CASSPGDPNQPQHF
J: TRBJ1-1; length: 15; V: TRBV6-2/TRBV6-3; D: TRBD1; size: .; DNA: TGTGCCAGCAGCAAAGCCGGGACAGAGATTATTGAAGCTTTCTTT; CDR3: CASSKAGTEIIEAFF
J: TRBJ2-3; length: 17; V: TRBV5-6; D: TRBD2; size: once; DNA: TGTGCCAGCAGCTTGTGGAGGGGTAGCGGGGGCACAGATACGCAGTATTTT; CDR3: CASSLWRGSGGTDTQYF
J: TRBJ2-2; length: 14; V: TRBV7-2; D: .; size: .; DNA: TGTGCCAGCAGCTTACAGGGATTATCCGGGGAGCTGTTTTTT; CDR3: CASSLQGLSGELFF
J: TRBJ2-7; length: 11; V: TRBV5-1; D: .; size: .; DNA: TGCGCCAGCAGCTCCTCCTACGAGCAGTACTTC; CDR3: CASSSSYEQYF
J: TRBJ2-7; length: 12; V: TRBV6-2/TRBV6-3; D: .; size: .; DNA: TGTGCCAGCAGCCAGGACAGATACGAGCAGTACTTC; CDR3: CASSQDRYEQYF
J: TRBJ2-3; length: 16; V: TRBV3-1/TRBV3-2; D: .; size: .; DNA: TGTGCCAGCAGCCAAGATATTGGGGGGCCGACAGATACGCAGTATTTT; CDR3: CASSQDIGGPTDTQYF
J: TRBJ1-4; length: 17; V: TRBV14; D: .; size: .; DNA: TGTGCCAGCAGCCGACAAATGGGAGCGGGGACTGTTGAAAAACTGTTTTTT; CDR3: CASSRQMGAGTVEKLFF
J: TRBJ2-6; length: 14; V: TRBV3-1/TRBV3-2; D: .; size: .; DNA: TGTGCCAGCAGTTCCCAGGCCTCGGGGGCGATCCTGACTTTC; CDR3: CASSSQASGAILTF
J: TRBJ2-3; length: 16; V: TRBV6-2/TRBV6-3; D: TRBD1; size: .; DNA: TGTGCCAGCACCCCCCTTAGGGGACAGGGGCCAGATACGCAGTATTTT; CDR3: CASTPLRGQGPDTQYF
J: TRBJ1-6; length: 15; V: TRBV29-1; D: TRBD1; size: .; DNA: TGCAGCGTAACAACAGGGGGTAATGGGAATTCACCCCTCCACTTT; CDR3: CSVTTGGNGNSPLHF
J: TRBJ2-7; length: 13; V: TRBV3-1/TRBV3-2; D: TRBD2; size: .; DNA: TGTGCCAGCAGCCAGGTGACTAGCGGCGAGCAGTACTTC; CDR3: CASSQVTSGEQYF
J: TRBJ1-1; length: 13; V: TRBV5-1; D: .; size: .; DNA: TGCGCCAGCAGCTTGAGGGTGAACACTGAAGCTTTCTTT; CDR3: CASSLRVNTEAFF
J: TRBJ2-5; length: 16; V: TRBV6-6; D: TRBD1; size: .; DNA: TGTGCCAGCAGTTCCTATACGACAGGGGTCTTAGAGACCCAGTACTTC; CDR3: CASSSYTTGVLETQYF
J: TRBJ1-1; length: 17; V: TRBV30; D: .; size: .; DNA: TGTGCCTCCCTTGCGGGACACCGATCTAAGAAAGACACTGAAGCTTTCTTT; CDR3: CASLAGHRSKKDTEAFF
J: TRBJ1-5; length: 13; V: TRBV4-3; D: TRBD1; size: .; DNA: TGCGCCAGCAGCCAAGATTCGCAGGGGGCCCAGCATTTT; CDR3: CASSQDSQGAQHF
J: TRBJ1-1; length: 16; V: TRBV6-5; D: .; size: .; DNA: TGTGCCAGCAGTTACTCACGGGAACGACCGAACACTGAAGCTTTCTTT; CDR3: CASSYSRERPNTEAFF
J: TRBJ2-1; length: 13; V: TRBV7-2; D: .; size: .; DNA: TGTGCCAGCAGCTTGAACAGGGGGGGCGAGCAGTTCTTC; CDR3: CASSLNRGGEQFF
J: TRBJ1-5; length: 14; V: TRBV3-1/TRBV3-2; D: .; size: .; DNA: TGTGCCAGCAGCCAAACATATAGCAATCAGCCCCAGCATTTT; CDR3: CASSQTYSNQPQHF
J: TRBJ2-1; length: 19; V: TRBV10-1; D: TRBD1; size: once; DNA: TGCGCCAGCAGTGACAGACTCATCCCGGGACAGGAGCCCTACAATGAGCAGTTCTTC; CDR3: CASSDRLIPGQEPYNEQFF
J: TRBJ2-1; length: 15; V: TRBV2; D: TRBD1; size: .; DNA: TGTGCCAGCAGGTTGACAGGGGGGCCCTGGGATGAGCAGTTCTTC; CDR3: CASRLTGGPWDEQFF
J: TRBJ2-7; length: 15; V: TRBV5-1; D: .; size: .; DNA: TGCGCCAGCAGCTTGGTGGCAGGGGAGTCCTACGAGCAGTACTTC; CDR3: CASSLVAGESYEQYF
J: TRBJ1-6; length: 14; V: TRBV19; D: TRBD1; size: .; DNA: TGTGCCAGTAGTTGGACAGGGGACAATTCACCCCTCCACTTT; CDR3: CASSWTGDNSPLHF
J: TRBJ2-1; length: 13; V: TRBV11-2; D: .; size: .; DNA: TGTGCCAGCAGCTTAGAGGCTGATAATGAGCAGTTCTTC; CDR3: CASSLEADNEQFF
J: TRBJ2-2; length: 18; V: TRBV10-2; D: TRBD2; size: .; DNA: TGCGCCAGCAGTGTGGAGGGAACAGGACTAGCGGGCGGCGGGGAGCTGTTTTTT; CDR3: CASSVEGTGLAGGGELFF
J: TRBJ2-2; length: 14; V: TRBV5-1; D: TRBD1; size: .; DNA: TGCGCCAGCAGCCTGGACAGGGTCACCGGGGAGCTGTTTTTT; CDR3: CASSLDRVTGELFF
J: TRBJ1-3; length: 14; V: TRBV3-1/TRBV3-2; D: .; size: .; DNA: TGTGCCAGCACCCTGGGGAGCTCTGGAAACACCATATATTTT; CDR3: CASTLGSSGNTIYF
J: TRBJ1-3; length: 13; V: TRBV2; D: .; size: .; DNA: TGTGCCACCACCCGGGGACTTGGAAACACCATATATTTT; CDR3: CATTRGLGNTIYF
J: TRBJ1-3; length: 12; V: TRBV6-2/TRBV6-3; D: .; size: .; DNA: TGTGCCAGCAGTTCCGGGACAAGGGATTCAGATTTT; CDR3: CASSSGTRDSDF
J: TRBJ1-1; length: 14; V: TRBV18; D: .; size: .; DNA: TGTGCCAGCTCACCATATGCCGGTGGCACTGAAGCTTTCTTT; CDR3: CASSPYAGGTEAFF
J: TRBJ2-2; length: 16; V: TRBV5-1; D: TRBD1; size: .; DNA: TGCGCCAGCAGCCTCTTCGGACAGGGAGAATCCGGGGAGCTGTTTTTT; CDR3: CASSLFGQGESGELFF
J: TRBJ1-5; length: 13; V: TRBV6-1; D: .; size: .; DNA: TGTGCCAGCAGTGAGGGTTTTACTCAGCCCCAGCATTTT; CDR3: CASSEGFTQPQHF
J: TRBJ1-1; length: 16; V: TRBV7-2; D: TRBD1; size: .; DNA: TGTGCCAGCAGCTTAAGGGGGACAGCCATGAACACTGAAGCTTTCTTT; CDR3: CASSLRGTAMNTEAFF
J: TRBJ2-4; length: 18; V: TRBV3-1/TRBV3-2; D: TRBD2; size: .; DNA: TGTGCCAGCAGCCAAGATCTAGCGGGGGGTTTGGCCAAAAACATTCAGTACTTC; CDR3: CASSQDLAGGLAKNIQYF